These 32 T cell receptor beta chains were sequenced from one sample in a study of shared clonotypes between healthy human individuals. Produced via immunoSEQ multiplex PCR; TCRdb's table is partial and in-frame only. This sample carries over 1.5 million clones, roughly 98% of them seen once, and the ten largest clones take less than 0.55%. Material: naive CD4+ T cells sorted from blood. Subset given: CD45RA+ positively selected. The receptors shown here come from a man under 40 in good health.

The CDR3 nucleotides are TGTGCCACCAGCAGACAACGGTGGGGCAATTACGAGCAGTACTTC. It encodes CATSRQRWGNYEQYF. V usage is TRBV15 and J usage is TRBJ2-7; D possibly corresponds to TRBD1 (5 bases). The CDR3 consists of 15 residues. Trimming stripped 2 bases from V and 4 bases from J, with 15 bases between. The V gene's germline CDR1 is LNHNV and CDR2 YYDKDF (reference sequence).

V gene TRBV5-1 combines with J gene TRBJ2-7, with 11 positions matching TRBD2. V lost 4 bases, J lost 6 bases, and 9 bases stayed unmatched. The length of the CDR3 is 15 residues. The germline V gene has CDR1 SGHRS and CDR2 YFSETQ. CDR3 loop: CASSGLLAGAAEQYF. As DNA, the CDR3 is TGCGCCAGCAGCGGCTTACTAGCGGGAGCCGCCGAGCAGTACTTC.

The J gene is TRBJ2-1, the V gene TRBV7-8; 7 nucleotides agree with TRBD1. CDR3 length: 17 amino acids. V shed 0 bases, J shed 0 bases, and the junction held 5 bases outside the gene matches. Per the germline V gene, CDR1 is SGHVS and CDR2 is FQNEAQ. Here the CDR3 reads CASSLAPTGSSYNEQFF. The DNA for the CDR3 is TGTGCCAGCAGCTTAGCCCCGACAGGGAGCTCCTACAATGAGCAGTTCTTC. The variable domain in full, completed from reference TRBV7-8 and TRBJ2-1, reads GAGVSQSPRYKVAKRGQDVALRCDPISGHVSLFWYQQALGQGPEFLTYFQNEAQLDKSGLPSDRFFAERPEGSVSTLKIQRTQQEDSAVYLCASSLAPTGSSYNEQFFGPGTRLTVL.

CDR3 in amino acids: CASSQEPRQGGTEAFF. The DNA of the CDR3 is TGCGCCAGCAGCCAAGAACCTCGACAGGGAGGTACTGAAGCTTTCTTT. This sequence joins TRBV4-3 and TRBJ1-1, with TRBD1 matching 7 bases. Germline V gene lookup returns CDR1 LGHNA and CDR2 YSLEER. J gave up 5 bases and V 0 bases, and 9 bases lay outside the gene matches. CDR3 length: 16 residues.

Concerning this clone itself: At one of its ends the junction is not consistent with the germline gene, which may arise from a read error. The chain employs TRBV7-7 and TRBJ2-5, with 7 bases lining up with TRBD1. CDR3 length equals 15 residues. Germline-derived CDR1 and CDR2 are SSHAT and FNYEAQ (reference sequence). This CDR3 reads CASSLVKGAQETQYF. CDR3 nucleotide sequence: TGTGCTAGCAGCTTAGTGAAGGGGGCCCAAGAGACCCAGTACTTC. The variable domain in full, completed from reference TRBV7-7 and TRBJ2-5, reads GAGVSQSPRYKVTKRGQDVTLRCDPISSHATLYWYQQALGQGPEFLTYFNYEAQPDKSGLPSDRFSAERPEGSISTLTIQRTEQRDSAMYRCASSLVKGAQETQYFGPGTRLLVL.

With regard to this clone: Other DNA sequences within the sample encode an identical CDR3. The V and J genes are TRBV6-5 and TRBJ2-7, with D unresolved. Between the trimmed V and J ends, which lost 0 bases and 0 bases, there was a span of 9 bases. The CDR3 runs to 15 residues. Germline V gene data show CDR1 as MNHEY and CDR2 as SVGAGI. CDR3: CASSYSSRFSYEQYF. DNA of the CDR3: TGTGCCAGCAGTTACTCCTCCCGATTCTCCTACGAGCAGTACTTC.

This clone has just one count. This chain connects TRBV5-6 to TRBJ1-5; D unresolved. V dropped 0 bases and J dropped 4 bases, with 8 bases sitting between them. There are 14 residues in the CDR3. CDR1 is SGHDT and CDR2 is YYEEEE in the germline V gene. CDR3 bases: TGTGCCAGCAGCTTGGGAAAAGGGAATCAGCCCCAGCATTTT. Encoded protein: CASSLGKGNQPQHF.

The J gene is TRBJ2-7, the V gene TRBV5-5, with D possibly being TRBD2 (7 bases). The germline V gene has CDR1 SGHKS and CDR2 YYEKEE (reference sequence). V was cut by 4 bases and J by 7 bases, with 18 bases left in between. This CDR3 contains 14 residues. The CDR3 loop reads CASSLDSPAGEQYF. In DNA form, the CDR3 reads TGTGCCAGCAGCCTGGACAGCCCAGCGGGGGAGCAGTACTTC.

The table lists this clone with a count of one. The V gene is TRBV19, the J gene TRBJ2-7; D is unclear. There are 14 residues in the CDR3. V gave up 5 bases and J gave up 4 bases, with 15 bases separating them. CDR1 is LNHDA, CDR2 SQIVND, per germline (reference sequence). The CDR3 sequence: CASSSIPQVYEQYF. The CDR3 nucleotides are TGTGCCAGTAGTTCGATTCCTCAGGTATACGAGCAGTACTTC.

The chain joins TRBV6-1 to TRBJ2-2; D not certain. The V end was cut by 5 bases, the J end by 6 bases, with 4 bases between. The CDR3 spans 11 residues. Germline loops: CDR1 MNHNS, CDR2 SASEGT. The CDR3 region is CASSYPGELFF. For the CDR3, the DNA is TGTGCCAGCAGTTATCCCGGGGAGCTGTTTTTT.

The rearrangement uses TRBV9 and TRBJ2-1, with D possibly TRBD2 on 5 matching bases. Per the germline V gene, CDR1 is SGDLS and CDR2 is YYNGEE. V was cut by 4 bases and J by 7 bases, with 18 bases left in between. The CDR3 length is 15 residues. This chain's CDR3 is CASSLREPPVNEQFF. CDR3 in DNA: TGTGCCAGCAGCCTCCGGGAACCACCCGTGAATGAGCAGTTCTTC.

The chain carries TRBV5-1 and TRBJ2-3; D gene ambiguous. CDR1 is SGHRS, CDR2 YFSETQ, per germline. This CDR3 has 14 residues. Trimming took 4 bases from V and 2 from J, leaving 11 bases between them. Here the CDR3 DNA reads TGCGCCAGCAGCCTGACGGACCTCACAGATACGCAGTATTTT. Protein sequence: CASSLTDLTDTQYF.

The rearrangement links TRBV4-3 to TRBJ2-3; no clear D gene. Germline V lookup: CDR1 LGHNA, CDR2 YSLEER. Trimming took off 3 bases at V and 6 bases at J, with 22 bases between the two ends. This CDR3 is built from 17 residues. The CDR3 region is CASSQDRFLINMDTQYF. The CDR3 DNA reads as TGCGCCAGCAGCCAGGATCGATTCCTAATCAACATGGATACGCAGTATTTT.

This clone has just one count. This chain links TRBV10-3 with TRBJ1-2; tentative D call: TRBD1 (5 bases). The germline V gene has CDR1 ENHRY and CDR2 SYGVKD. This CDR3 region has 13 residues. With 7 bases removed from V and 4 bases from J, the gap between germline ends came to 13 bases. The CDR3 DNA follows: TGTGCCATCAACCAGGTGGGGCTCTATGGCTACACCTTC. It specifies CAINQVGLYGYTF.

CDR3 region: CASRGGGDRDSYEQYF. CDR3 DNA sequence: TGTGCCAGCAGGGGGGGCGGGGACAGGGACTCCTACGAGCAGTACTTC. The chain joins TRBV28 to TRBJ2-7, with TRBD1 matching over 9 bases. V gave up 6 bases and J gave up 0 bases; unmatched junction bases: 9. Per germline, CDR1 MDHEN and CDR2 SYDVKM. The CDR3 is 16 residues long.

V gene TRBV5-1 combines with J gene TRBJ2-1, with D possibly matching TRBD2 (6 bases). Trimming shortened V by 2 bases and J by 4 bases, and 10 bases separated the two germline ends. Germline loops: CDR1 SGHRS, CDR2 YFSETQ. The CDR3 has 14 amino acids. CDR3 bases: TGCGCCAGCAGCTTCACGGGAGAGTACAATGAGCAGTTCTTC. This gives the protein CASSFTGEYNEQFF.

CDR3: CASSPTSGRLDTQYF. The DNA for the CDR3 is TGTGCCAGCTCCCCGACTAGCGGGAGATTAGATACGCAGTATTTT. The chain is built from TRBV18 and TRBJ2-3; the match to TRBD2 covers 12 bases. Trimming cost V 6 bases and J 5 bases; bases outside gene matches: 6. The CDR3 spans 15 residues. Germline lookup yields CDR1 KGHSH and CDR2 LQKENI.

Note on this clone: Sequence at one end of the junction differs from germline and may be a read error. The V call is TRBV7-7, the J call TRBJ2-5, with D perhaps TRBD1 (6 bases). The CDR3 is 15 residues long. Germline-derived CDR1 and CDR2 are SSHAT and FNYEAQ (reference sequence). This CDR3 is CASSLGDRSRETQYF. In DNA, the CDR3 is TGTGCTAGCAGCTTAGGCGACAGGTCACGAGAGACCCAGTACTTC.

The chain couples TRBV7-9 to TRBJ1-2; no clear D. Germline CDR1 SEHNR, CDR2 FQNEAQ (reference sequence). The CDR3 spans 12 residues. V was cut by 8 bases and J by 3 bases, with 10 bases left in between. The CDR3 region is CASGRWDYGYTF. The CDR3 DNA follows: TGTGCCAGCGGAAGGTGGGACTATGGCTACACCTTC.

Concerning this clone: Distinct nucleotide sequences in the sample also encode this CDR3. The chain has TRBV19 and TRBJ2-7; D not resolved. The CDR3 contains 13 residues. Trimming stripped 5 bases from V and 1 base from J, with 9 bases between. The germline gives CDR1 LNHDA, CDR2 SQIVND (reference sequence). This CDR3 reads CASSSPGSYEQYF. The CDR3 coding sequence is TGTGCCAGTAGTTCCCCTGGGTCCTACGAGCAGTACTTC.

The chain links TRBV7-2 to TRBJ2-7; D remains unclear. Germline V gene sequence: CDR1 SGHTA, CDR2 FQGNSA. The V and J ends lost 1 base and 12 bases respectively, with 19 bases between them. The CDR3 runs 14 residues. CDR3 in DNA: TGTGCCAGCAGCTTAGAGGGCCAAAGACTGGAAGGGTACTTC. Its protein product is CASSLEGQRLEGYF.

The chain employs TRBV6-5 and TRBJ1-2; D is possibly TRBD1 (5 bases). The CDR3 contains 15 residues. Trimming removed 6 bases at V and 0 bases at J, with 14 bases between. CDR1 is MNHEY, CDR2 SVGAGI, per germline. As DNA, the CDR3 is TGTGCCAGCAGCCAAATAAGGGGAGCTAACTATGGCTACACCTTC. It specifies CASSQIRGANYGYTF.

The rearrangement links TRBV7-2 to TRBJ2-1; D perhaps matches TRBD1 (6 bases). V lost 2 bases and J lost 7, with 12 bases in between. Per germline, CDR1 SGHTA and CDR2 FQGNSA. The CDR3 sequence is 14 residues long. CDR3 loop: CASSLPGHQNEQFF. The CDR3 DNA is TGTGCCAGCAGCTTACCGGGACACCAGAATGAGCAGTTCTTC. Complete variable domain (other parts from reference TRBV7-2 and TRBJ2-1): GAGVSQSPSNKVTEKGKDVELRCDPISGHTALYWYRQSLGQGLEFLIYFQGNSAPDKSGLPSDRFSAERTGGSVSTLTIQRTQQEDSAVYLCASSLPGHQNEQFFGPGTRLTVL.

The chain carries TRBV4-1 and TRBJ2-1, with 10 positions matching TRBD2. This CDR3 has 16 residues. V was clipped by 0 bases and J by 4 bases; unmatched bases: 3. The germline gives CDR1 MGHRA, CDR2 YSYEKL. This CDR3 is CASSQDQREGYNEQFF. Written as DNA, the CDR3 is TGCGCCAGCAGCCAAGACCAGCGGGAGGGGTACAATGAGCAGTTCTTC.

The chain joins TRBV7-9 to TRBJ2-6; maybe TRBD2 (5 bases). The CDR3 runs to 15 residues. The V end was cut by 3 bases, the J end by 2 bases, with 8 bases between. The germline V gene has CDR1 SEHNR and CDR2 FQNEAQ (reference sequence). CDR3 sequence reads: CASSFAGAGANVLTF. DNA of the CDR3: TGTGCCAGCAGCTTCGCCGGGGCTGGGGCCAACGTCCTGACTTTC.

The gene calls are TRBV5-1 and TRBJ2-5; 13 bases align to TRBD2. CDR1 is SGHRS and CDR2 is YFSETQ in the germline V gene. The CDR3 contains 14 residues. After removal of 6 bases from V and 3 bases from J, the junction contained 2 bases not matched to a gene. CDR3 coding DNA: TGCGCCAGCACACTAGCGGGAGGGGAAGAGACCCAGTACTTC. It yields the protein CASTLAGGEETQYF.

The chain combines TRBV5-4 with TRBJ2-1, with 11 bases aligning to TRBD2. V lost 7 bases to trimming and J lost 7 bases; unmatched junction nucleotides: 10. This CDR3 has 15 residues. CDR1 and CDR2 from the germline V gene are SGHNT and YYREEE (reference sequence). CDR3 sequence reads: CASGPSGRPGNEQFF. The CDR3 nucleotides read TGTGCCAGCGGGCCTAGCGGGAGGCCAGGAAATGAGCAGTTCTTC.

The V call is TRBV6-5, the J call TRBJ2-1; no reliable D call. Trimming cost V 0 bases and J 2 bases, with 8 bases left between them. The CDR3 covers 15 residues. CDR1 is MNHEY, CDR2 SVGAGI, per germline. Here the CDR3 DNA reads TGTGCCAGCAGTTACTCAGGACCGACCTACAATGAGCAGTTCTTC. This sequence encodes CASSYSGPTYNEQFF.

In regard to this clone: Other DNA sequences in the sample encode the same CDR3. The rearrangement links TRBV15 to TRBJ2-6; maybe TRBD2 (6 bases). The CDR3 totals 16 residues. The ends were cut back, 0 bases at V and 4 bases at J, with 10 bases in the middle. The V gene's germline CDR1 is LNHNV and CDR2 YYDKDF (reference sequence). The CDR3 DNA reads as TGTGCCACCAGCAGAGATCGGGGGTCAGGGGCCAACGTCCTGACTTTC. This encodes CATSRDRGSGANVLTF.

The chain's CDR3 is CASSRAAGSANTGELFF. The CDR3 region has the DNA TGCGCCAGCAGCAGGGCAGCCGGATCGGCGAACACCGGGGAGCTGTTTTTT. The chain recombines TRBV5-1 with TRBJ2-2; no reliable D call. V lost 4 bases, J lost 0 bases, and 16 bases lay in between. CDR1 and CDR2 (germline): SGHRS, YFSETQ. The CDR3 consists of 17 residues. Based on the CDR3 plus reference TRBV5-1 and TRBJ2-2, the full variable domain is KAGVTQTPRYLIKTRGQQVTLSCSPISGHRSVSWYQQTPGQGLQFLFEYFSETQRNKGNFPGRFSGRQFSNSRSEMNVSTLELGDSALYLCASSRAAGSANTGELFFGEGSRLTVL.

V usage is TRBV15 and J usage is TRBJ2-5; 7 positions match TRBD1. This CDR3 spans 14 amino acids. With 7 bases clipped from V and 5 bases from J, the junction kept 10 bases outside the gene matches. The germline gives CDR1 LNHNV, CDR2 YYDKDF (reference sequence). Written as DNA, the CDR3 is TGTGCCACCACCCCCCGGGACAGCAGGGAGACCCAGTACTTC. Protein: CATTPRDSRETQYF.

This clone was recorded only once. The rearrangement joins TRBV19 to TRBJ2-5; D gene unclear. Germline assignment: CDR1 LNHDA and CDR2 SQIVND (reference sequence). There are 14 residues in the CDR3. With 3 bases removed from V and 2 bases from J, the gap between germline ends came to 10 bases. The CDR3 loop reads CASSILGIQETQYF. CDR3 coding DNA: TGTGCCAGTAGTATTTTGGGGATTCAAGAGACCCAGTACTTC.